Below are 8 T cell receptor beta chains sequenced from a single sample in a study of identical twins. TCRdb reprocessed the 5' RACE reads via MiXCR and lists one record per CDR3 protein. The table has roughly 260,000 distinct CDR3 sequences, 6.5% to 9% seen once; the top ten hold around 5.4%. These data were likewise used in another study, on yellow fever vaccine responses in identical twins.

The sequencing input was CD8+ T cells sorted from blood. Receptors originate from a woman aged 18-35 years in good health.

This clonotype occurred many times. The J gene is TRBJ2-7, the V gene TRBV20-1; 11 bases are shared with TRBD2. Germline V CDR1 and CDR2: DFQATT, SNEGSKA (reference sequence). There are 14 residues in the CDR3. J gave up 6 bases and V 0 bases, and 4 bases lay outside the gene matches. CDR3 protein: CSARELAGGREQYF. CDR3 DNA sequence: TGCAGTGCTAGAGAGCTAGCGGGAGGTCGCGAGCAGTACTTC.

This clonotype was seen a handful of times. The chain combines TRBV7-9 with TRBJ2-1; D is possibly TRBD2 (5 bases). The germline V and J ends were trimmed by 5 bases and 7 bases, with 18 bases remaining between them. The CDR3 has 15 amino acids. Germline V gives CDR1 SEHNR, CDR2 FQNEAQ (reference sequence). CDR3 in amino acids: CASSPPTSFWNEQFF. The CDR3 DNA reads as TGTGCCAGCAGCCCACCTACTAGTTTCTGGAATGAGCAGTTCTTC.

This clonotype was seen only a few times. The rearrangement joins TRBV21-1 to TRBJ2-1. TRBV21-1 is given as a pseudogene. The CDR3 has 18 amino acids. The CDR3 DNA is TGTGCCAGCAGCAGGTTAAACTTCTCCGACGGTTCCTACAATGAGCAGTTCTTC. Amino acid sequence: CASSRLNFSDGSYNEQFF.

This clonotype was seen at least ten times. The chain joins TRBV11-1 to TRBJ1-1; 9 bases are a match to TRBD1. The CDR3 length is 19 residues. Germline V lookup: CDR1 SGHAT, CDR2 FQDESV (reference sequence). V gave up 4 bases and J gave up 0 bases; unmatched junction bases: 15. CDR3 coding DNA: TGTGCCAGCAGCTCGTACTCTGTGACAGGGGGAGTGATGAACACTGAAGCTTTCTTT. Residues: CASSSYSVTGGVMNTEAFF.

This clonotype was seen more than once but under ten times. The chain carries TRBV13 and TRBJ2-5, with a possible D match to TRBD1 (6 bases). CDR1 and CDR2 (germline): PRHDT, FYEKMQ (reference sequence). The CDR3 contains 14 residues. Trimming cost V 4 bases and J 4 bases, with 13 bases left between them. CDR3 sequence reads: CASSSHSRGETQYF. The CDR3 DNA reads as TGTGCCAGCAGCTCCCATTCCAGGGGAGAGACCCAGTACTTC.

This clonotype was counted at least ten times. The gene calls are TRBV20-1 and TRBJ2-7, with TRBD1 matching over 7 bases. CDR1 is DFQATT and CDR2 is SNEGSKA in the germline V gene (reference sequence). This CDR3 is 15 amino acids long. J gave up 2 bases and V 0 bases, and 7 bases lay outside the gene matches. CDR3 sequence (DNA): TGCAGTGCTAGAGATGGGGACAGCTTAGCCTACGAGCAGTACTTC. Translating gives CSARDGDSLAYEQYF.

This clonotype was observed at least ten times. The V gene is TRBV29-1, the J gene TRBJ1-2, with a possible D match to TRBD1 (6 bases). The V and J ends lost 8 bases and 3 bases respectively, with 16 bases between them. Germline V gene sequence: CDR1 SQVTM, CDR2 ANQGSEA. CDR3 length: 13 residues. This CDR3 reads CSIRQARDYGYTF. DNA for the CDR3: TGCAGCATCCGACAGGCACGAGACTATGGCTACACCTTC.

This clonotype was counted at least ten times. This rearrangement joins TRBV12-3 or TRBV12-4 to TRBJ1-5; maybe TRBD1 (5 bases). The CDR3 covers 15 residues. Trimming cost V 7 bases and J 0 bases, with 13 bases left between them. The CDR3 here is CASTLGEYSNQPQHF. DNA for the CDR3: TGTGCCAGCACCTTGGGGGAATATAGCAATCAGCCCCAGCATTTT.